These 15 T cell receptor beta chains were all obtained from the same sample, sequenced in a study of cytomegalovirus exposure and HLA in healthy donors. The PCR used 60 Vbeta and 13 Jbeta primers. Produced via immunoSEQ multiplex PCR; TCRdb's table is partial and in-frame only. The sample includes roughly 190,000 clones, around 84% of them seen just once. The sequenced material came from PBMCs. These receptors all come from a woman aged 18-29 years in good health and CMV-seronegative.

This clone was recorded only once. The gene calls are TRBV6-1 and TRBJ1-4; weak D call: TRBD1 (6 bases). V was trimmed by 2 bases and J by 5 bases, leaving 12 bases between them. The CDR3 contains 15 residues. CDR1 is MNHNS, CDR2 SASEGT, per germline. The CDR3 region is CASSEYRAPNEKLFF. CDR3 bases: TGTGCCAGCAGTGAATACAGGGCCCCAAATGAAAAACTGTTTTTT.

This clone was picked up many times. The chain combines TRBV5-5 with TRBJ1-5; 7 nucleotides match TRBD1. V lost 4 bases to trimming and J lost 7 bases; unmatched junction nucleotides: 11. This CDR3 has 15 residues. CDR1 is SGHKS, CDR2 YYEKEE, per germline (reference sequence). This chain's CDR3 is CASSVNYRGGQPQHF. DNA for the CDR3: TGTGCCAGCAGCGTTAACTACAGGGGCGGGCAGCCCCAGCATTTT. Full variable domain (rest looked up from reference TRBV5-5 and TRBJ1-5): DAGVTQSPTHLIKTRGQQVTLRCSPISGHKSVSWYQQVLGQGPQFIFQYYEKEERGRGNFPDRFSARQFPNYSSELNVNALLLGDSALYLCASSVNYRGGQPQHFGDGTRLSIL.

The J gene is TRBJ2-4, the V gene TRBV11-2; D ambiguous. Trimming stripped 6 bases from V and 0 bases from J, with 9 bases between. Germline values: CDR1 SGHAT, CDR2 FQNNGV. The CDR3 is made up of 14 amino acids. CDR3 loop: CASRSLRAKNIQYF. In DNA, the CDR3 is TGTGCCAGCAGATCGCTACGAGCCAAAAACATTCAGTACTTC.

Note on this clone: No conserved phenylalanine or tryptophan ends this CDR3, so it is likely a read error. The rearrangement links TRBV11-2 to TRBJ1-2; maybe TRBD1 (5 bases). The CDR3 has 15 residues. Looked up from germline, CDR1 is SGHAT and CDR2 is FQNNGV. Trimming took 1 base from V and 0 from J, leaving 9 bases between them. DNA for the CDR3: TGTGCCAGCAGCTTAGGGGCGGGGGCTAACTATGGCTACACCCTC. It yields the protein CASSLGAGANYGYTL.

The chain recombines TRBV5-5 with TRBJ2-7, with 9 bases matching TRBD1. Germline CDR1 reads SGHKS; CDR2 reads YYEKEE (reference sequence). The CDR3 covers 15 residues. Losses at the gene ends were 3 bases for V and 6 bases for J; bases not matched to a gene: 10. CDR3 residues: CASSWGQGLRGEQYF. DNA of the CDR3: TGTGCCAGCAGCTGGGGACAGGGACTGCGGGGCGAGCAGTACTTC.

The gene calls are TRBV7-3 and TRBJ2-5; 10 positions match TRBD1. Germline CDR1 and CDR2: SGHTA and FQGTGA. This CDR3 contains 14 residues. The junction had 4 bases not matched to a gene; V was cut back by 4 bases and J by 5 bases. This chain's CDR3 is CASSSTGGAETQYF. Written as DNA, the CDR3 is TGTGCCAGCAGCTCGACAGGGGGCGCGGAGACCCAGTACTTC.

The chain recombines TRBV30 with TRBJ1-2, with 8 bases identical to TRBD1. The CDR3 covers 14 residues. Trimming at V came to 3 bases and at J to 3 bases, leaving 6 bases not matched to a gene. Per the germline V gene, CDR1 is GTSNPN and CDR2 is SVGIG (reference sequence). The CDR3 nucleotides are TGTGCCTGGAGCCTCGGACAGGGTGACTATGGCTACACCTTC. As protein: CAWSLGQGDYGYTF.

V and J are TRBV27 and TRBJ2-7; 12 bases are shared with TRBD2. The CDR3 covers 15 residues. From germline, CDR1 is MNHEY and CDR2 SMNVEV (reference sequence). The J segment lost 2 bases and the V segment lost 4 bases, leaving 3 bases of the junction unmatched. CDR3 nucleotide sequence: TGTGCCAGCAGTTCCCTAGCGGGAGGGCCCTACGAGCAGTACTTC. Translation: CASSSLAGGPYEQYF.

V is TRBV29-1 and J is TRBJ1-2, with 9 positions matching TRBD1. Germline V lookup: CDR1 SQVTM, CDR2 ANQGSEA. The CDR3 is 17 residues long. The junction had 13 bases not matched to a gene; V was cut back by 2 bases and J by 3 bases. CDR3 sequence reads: CSVEPWDRVVADYGYTF. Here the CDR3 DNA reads TGCAGCGTTGAACCCTGGGACAGGGTGGTAGCTGACTATGGCTACACCTTC.

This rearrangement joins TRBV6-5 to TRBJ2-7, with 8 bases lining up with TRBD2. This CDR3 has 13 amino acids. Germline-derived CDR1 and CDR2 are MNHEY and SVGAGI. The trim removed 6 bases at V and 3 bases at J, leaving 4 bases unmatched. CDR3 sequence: CASRDGGGYEQYF. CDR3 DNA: TGTGCCAGCAGGGACGGGGGGGGCTACGAGCAGTACTTC.

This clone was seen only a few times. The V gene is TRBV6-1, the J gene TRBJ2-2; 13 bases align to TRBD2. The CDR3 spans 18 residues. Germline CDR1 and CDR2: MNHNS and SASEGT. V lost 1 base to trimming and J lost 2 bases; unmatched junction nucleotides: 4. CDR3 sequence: CASSEGTSGGLNTGELFF. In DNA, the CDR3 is TGTGCCAGCAGTGAAGGGACTAGCGGGGGCCTAAACACCGGGGAGCTGTTTTTT.

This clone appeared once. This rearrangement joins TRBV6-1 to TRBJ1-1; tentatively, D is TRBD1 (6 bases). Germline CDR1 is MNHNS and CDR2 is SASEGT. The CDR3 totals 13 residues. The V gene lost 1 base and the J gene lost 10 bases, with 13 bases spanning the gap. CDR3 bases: TGTGCCAGCAGTGAAGTAGGAGGGGGGGGAGCTTTCTTT. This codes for CASSEVGGGGAFF.

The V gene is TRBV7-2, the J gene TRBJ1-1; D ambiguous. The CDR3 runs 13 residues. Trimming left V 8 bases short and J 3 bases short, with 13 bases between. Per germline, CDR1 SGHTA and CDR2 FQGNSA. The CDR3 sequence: CASQPERHTEAFF. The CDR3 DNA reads TGTGCCAGCCAACCGGAGAGGCACACTGAAGCTTTCTTT. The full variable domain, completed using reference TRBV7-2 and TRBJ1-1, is GAGVSQSPSNKVTEKGKDVELRCDPISGHTALYWYRQSLGQGLEFLIYFQGNSAPDKSGLPSDRFSAERTGGSVSTLTIQRTQQEDSAVYLCASQPERHTEAFFGQGTRLTVV.

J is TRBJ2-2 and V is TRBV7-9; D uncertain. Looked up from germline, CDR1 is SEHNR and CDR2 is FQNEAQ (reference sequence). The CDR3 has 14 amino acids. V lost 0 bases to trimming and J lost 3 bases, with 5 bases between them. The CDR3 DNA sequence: TGTGCCAGCAGCTTAGCGCAGGACACCGGGGAGCTGTTTTTT. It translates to CASSLAQDTGELFF.

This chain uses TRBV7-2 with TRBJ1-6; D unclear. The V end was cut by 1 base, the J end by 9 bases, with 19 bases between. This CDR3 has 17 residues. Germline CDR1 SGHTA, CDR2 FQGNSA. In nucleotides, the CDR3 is TGTGCCAGCAGCTTAGTCGAGTGGGCCGGTGGGAGTTCACCCCTCCACTTT. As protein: CASSLVEWAGGSSPLHF. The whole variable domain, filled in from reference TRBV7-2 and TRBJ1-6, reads GAGVSQSPSNKVTEKGKDVELRCDPISGHTALYWYRQSLGQGLEFLIYFQGNSAPDKSGLPSDRFSAERTGGSVSTLTIQRTQQEDSAVYLCASSLVEWAGGSSPLHFGNGTRLTVT.